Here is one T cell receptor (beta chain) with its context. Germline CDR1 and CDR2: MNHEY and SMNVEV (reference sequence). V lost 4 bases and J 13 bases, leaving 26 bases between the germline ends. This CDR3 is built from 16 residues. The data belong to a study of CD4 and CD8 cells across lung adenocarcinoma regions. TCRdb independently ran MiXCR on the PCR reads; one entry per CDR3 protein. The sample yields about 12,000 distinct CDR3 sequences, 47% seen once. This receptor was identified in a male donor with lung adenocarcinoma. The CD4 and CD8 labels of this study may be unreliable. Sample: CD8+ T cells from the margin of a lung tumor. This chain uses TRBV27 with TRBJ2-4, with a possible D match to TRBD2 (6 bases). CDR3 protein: CASSSRVVGGKNTQYF. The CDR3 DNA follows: TGTGCCAGCAGTTCCCGGGTAGTGGGAGGCAAAAACACGCAGTACTTC.